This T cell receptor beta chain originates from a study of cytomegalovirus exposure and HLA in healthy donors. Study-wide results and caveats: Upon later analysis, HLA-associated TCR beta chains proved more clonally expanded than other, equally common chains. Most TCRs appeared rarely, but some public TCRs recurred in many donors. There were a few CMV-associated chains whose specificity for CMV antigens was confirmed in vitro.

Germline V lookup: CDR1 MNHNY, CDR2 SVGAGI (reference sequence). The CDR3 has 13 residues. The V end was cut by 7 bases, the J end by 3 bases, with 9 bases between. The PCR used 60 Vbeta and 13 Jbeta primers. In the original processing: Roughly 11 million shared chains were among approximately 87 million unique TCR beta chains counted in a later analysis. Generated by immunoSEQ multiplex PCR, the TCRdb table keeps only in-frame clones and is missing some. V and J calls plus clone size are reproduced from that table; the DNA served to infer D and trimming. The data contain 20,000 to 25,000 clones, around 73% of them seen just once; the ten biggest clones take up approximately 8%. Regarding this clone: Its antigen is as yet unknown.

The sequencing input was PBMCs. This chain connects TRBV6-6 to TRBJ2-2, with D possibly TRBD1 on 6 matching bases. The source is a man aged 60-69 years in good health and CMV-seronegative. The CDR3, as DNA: TGTGCCAGCAATCGACAGGACACCGGGGAGCTGTTTTTT. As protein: CASNRQDTGELFF.